This T cell receptor (beta chain) was documented in a study of blood T cell repertoires in COVID-19. Germline CDR1 and CDR2: MDHEN and SYDVKM. Trimming left V 5 bases short and J 8 bases short, with 15 bases between. The CDR3 has 13 amino acids. In the authors' workflow: By means of reference gene primer amplification, nucleated cell counts were estimated. Clones were sequenced by immunoSEQ multiplex PCR, and TCRdb holds only the in-frame ones, with some missing. The V and J calls and clone size were taken over from that table, and D and trimming were inferred from the DNA. This table has approximately 200,000 clones, 84% appearing once.

J is TRBJ1-1 and V is TRBV28, with a tentative D call TRBD1 (6 bases). Specimen: peripheral blood. This sequence originates from a woman aged 55-70 years with acute or convalescent COVID-19. The DNA of the CDR3 is TGTGCCAGCAGTCCCGAACAGGGATCGGAAGCTTTCTTT. Its protein is CASSPEQGSEAFF.